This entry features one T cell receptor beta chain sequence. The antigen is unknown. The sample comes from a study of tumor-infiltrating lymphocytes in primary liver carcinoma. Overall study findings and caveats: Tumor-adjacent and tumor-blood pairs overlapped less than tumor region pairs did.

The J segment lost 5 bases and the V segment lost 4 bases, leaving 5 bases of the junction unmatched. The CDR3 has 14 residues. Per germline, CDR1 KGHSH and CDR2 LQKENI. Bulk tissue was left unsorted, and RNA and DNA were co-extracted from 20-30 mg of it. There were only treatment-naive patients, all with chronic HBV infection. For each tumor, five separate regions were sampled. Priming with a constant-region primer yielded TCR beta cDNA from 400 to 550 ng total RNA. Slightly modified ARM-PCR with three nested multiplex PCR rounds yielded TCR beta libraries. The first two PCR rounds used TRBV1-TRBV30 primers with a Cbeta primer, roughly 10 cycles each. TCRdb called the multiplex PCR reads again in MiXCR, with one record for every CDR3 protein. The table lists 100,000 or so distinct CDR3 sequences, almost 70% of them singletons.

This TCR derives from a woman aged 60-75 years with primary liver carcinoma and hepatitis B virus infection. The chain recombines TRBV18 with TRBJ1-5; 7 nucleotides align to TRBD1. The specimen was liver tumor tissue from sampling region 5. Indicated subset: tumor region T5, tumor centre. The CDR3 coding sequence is TGTGCCAGCTCACAAGGGACAGAAGATCAGCCCCAGCATTTT. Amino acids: CASSQGTEDQPQHF.